This TCR beta chain was sequenced in a study of shared clonotypes between healthy human individuals. The CDR3 covers 16 residues. Trimming removed 2 bases at V and 3 bases at J, with 14 bases between. Germline values: CDR1 MNHEY, CDR2 SMNVEV (reference sequence). Among the donors, all were Caucasian adults who lived in Nashville, Tennessee. Splitting of CD4+ cells produced CD45RA+ naive and CD45RA-negative memory subsets. Once extracted for a subset, genomic DNA was divided evenly among several immunoSEQ plates. Clones were sequenced by immunoSEQ multiplex PCR, and TCRdb holds only the in-frame ones, with some missing. Of just over 2,000,000 clones in the sample, 90% to 95% were seen once.

Sequences were obtained from naive CD4+ T cells sorted from blood. The subset here: CD45RA+ positively selected. The chain carries TRBV27 and TRBJ2-4; D gene ambiguous. This receptor was taken from a man younger than 35 in good health. CDR3 sequence (DNA): TGTGCCAGCAGTTTAGCCACTACCTCCGGCAAAAACATTCAGTACTTC. It translates to CASSLATTSGKNIQYF.